The 19 T cell receptor beta chains presented below share a single source sample, sequenced in a study of preoperative IRX-2 immunotherapy in early breast cancer. Treatment specified: preoperative locoregional IRX-2 cytokine immunotherapy. Some clones are missing from TCRdb's copy, which holds only in-frame ones; the method was immunoSEQ multiplex PCR. The data show around 88,000 clones, 86% seen once. The sequencing used tumor tissue, collected after IRX-2 immunotherapy. These receptors were collected from a human donor with breast cancer.

The chain has TRBV28 and TRBJ2-7; D remains unclear. CDR1 MDHEN and CDR2 SYDVKM come from the germline V gene. The CDR3 length is 14 residues. Deletions cut 2 bases from V and 2 bases from J, with 10 bases between. Here the CDR3 reads CASSLGYPTYEQYF. CDR3 sequence (DNA): TGTGCCAGCAGTTTAGGATACCCCACCTACGAGCAGTACTTC.

The chain employs TRBV29-1 and TRBJ2-5; D unclear. V gave up 7 bases and J gave up 1 base, with 13 bases separating them. The CDR3 runs 13 residues. Germline V gives CDR1 SQVTM, CDR2 ANQGSEA. The CDR3 bases are TGCAGCGCCATGGGGTACTTCCAAGAGACCCAGTACTTC. Translating it yields CSAMGYFQETQYF.

The rearrangement joins TRBV6-8 to TRBJ1-5; no firm D call. Trimming took 2 bases from V and 2 from J, leaving 10 bases between them. This CDR3 contains 15 residues. CDR1 and CDR2 (germline): MNHGY, SAAAGT. The CDR3 reads CASSYAGLGNQPQHF. The CDR3 DNA follows: TGTGCCAGCAGTTACGCGGGATTGGGCAATCAGCCCCAGCATTTT.

This chain connects TRBV18 to TRBJ2-1; 9 bases match TRBD2. The germline gives CDR1 KGHSH, CDR2 LQKENI. There are 14 residues in the CDR3. V lost 6 bases and J lost 7; bases outside the gene matches: 7. CDR3 sequence (DNA): TGTGCCAGCTCCCCCGGCGGGGGGGCTAATGAGCAGTTCTTC. This sequence encodes CASSPGGGANEQFF.

The rearrangement uses TRBV19 and TRBJ1-5, with D tentatively TRBD1 (6 bases). Germline V gene sequence: CDR1 LNHDA, CDR2 SQIVND (reference sequence). The CDR3 has 15 residues. The V end was cut by 6 bases, the J end by 6 bases, with 18 bases between. The CDR3 coding sequence is TGTGCCAGTAGCGTGGGTCCGGGGGGCAGTCAGCCCCAGCATTTT. It codes for CASSVGPGGSQPQHF.

The V and J genes are TRBV25-1 and TRBJ1-1; D gene unclear. Germline V gene data show CDR1 as MGHDK and CDR2 as SYGVNS. V was clipped by 3 bases and J by 5 bases, with 13 bases between them. This CDR3 comprises 14 residues. The CDR3 protein is CASSDRKTNTEAFF. The CDR3 nucleotides are TGTGCCAGCAGTGACAGGAAGACGAATACTGAAGCTTTCTTT.

The chain recombines TRBV6-7 with TRBJ2-7; D gene uncertain. TRBV6-7 is recorded as an ORF, its role being uncertain. The CDR3 contains 14 residues. The V gene lost 5 bases and the J gene lost 3 bases, with 14 bases spanning the gap. This CDR3 reads CASSESKGFYEQYF. The CDR3 nucleotides read TGTGCCAGCAGTGAAAGCAAAGGGTTCTACGAGCAGTACTTC.

This rearrangement joins TRBV6-8 to TRBJ1-6, with unresolved D. CDR1 is MNHGY and CDR2 is SAAAGT in the germline V gene. This CDR3 is built from 13 residues. V lost 8 bases and J lost 9, with 14 bases in between. CDR3 sequence reads: CASVGASGSPLHF. CDR3 bases: TGTGCCAGCGTCGGCGCCAGTGGTTCACCCCTCCACTTT.

This clone occurred once. V is TRBV28 and J is TRBJ1-4; TRBD1 matches at 8 bases. Germline values: CDR1 MDHEN, CDR2 SYDVKM. V shed 6 bases, J shed 7 bases, and the junction held 7 bases outside the gene matches. The CDR3 loop spans 14 amino acids. The CDR3 here is CASRSRGRREKLFF. CDR3 nucleotides: TGTGCCAGCAGATCCAGGGGGCGTCGTGAAAAACTGTTTTTT.

The chain combines TRBV5-1 with TRBJ1-4; D not resolved. Germline V gene lookup returns CDR1 SGHRS and CDR2 YFSETQ. Between the trimmed V and J ends, which lost 2 bases and 4 bases, there was a span of 9 bases. CDR3 size: 14 residues. CDR3 sequence (DNA): TGCGCCAGCAGCTTTTTGGGTGATAATGAAAAACTGTTTTTT. This translates into CASSFLGDNEKLFF.

The rearrangement uses TRBV28 and TRBJ1-4; 7 bases are shared with TRBD1. The CDR3 contains 12 residues. CDR1 MDHEN and CDR2 SYDVKM come from the germline V gene. CDR3 amino acids: CATGEAGEKLFF. The CDR3 bases are TGTGCTACAGGGGAGGCCGGTGAAAAACTGTTTTTT.

The V call is TRBV28, the J call TRBJ1-2; D uncertain. V shed 3 bases and J shed 1 base, with 6 bases lying between them. The CDR3 consists of 13 residues. Germline V gene data show CDR1 as MDHEN and CDR2 as SYDVKM. CDR3 amino acids: CASSFKFNYGYTF. The CDR3 nucleotides read TGTGCCAGCAGTTTTAAGTTTAACTATGGCTACACCTTC.

This sequence joins TRBV29-1 and TRBJ1-1; TRBD1 might be the D (6 bases). The CDR3 is 12 residues long. The germline V gene encodes CDR1 SQVTM and CDR2 ANQGSEA. Trimming took 6 bases from V and 5 from J, leaving 13 bases between them. The CDR3 DNA reads as TGCAGCGTATGGGGGCTCAAGACTGAAGCTTTCTTT. Translation gives CSVWGLKTEAFF.

The chain is built from TRBV19 and TRBJ1-1, with a possible D match to TRBD1 (6 bases). V was pared by 7 bases and J by 4 bases, with 19 bases between. The CDR3 length is 15 residues. Germline loops: CDR1 LNHDA, CDR2 SQIVND (reference sequence). The CDR3 loop is CASTMEQGGGTEAFF. Written as DNA, the CDR3 is TGTGCCAGTACTATGGAACAGGGCGGGGGCACTGAAGCTTTCTTT.

This clone was picked up one time. This chain connects TRBV28 to TRBJ1-5, with D perhaps matching TRBD1 (5 bases). The V and J ends lost 7 bases and 7 bases respectively, with 20 bases between them. The length of the CDR3 is 15 residues. Germline-derived CDR1 and CDR2 are MDHEN and SYDVKM. In DNA form, the CDR3 reads TGTGCCAGCAACTTGGCCCAGGGACCGGGACAGCCCCAGCATTTT. This translates into CASNLAQGPGQPQHF. The entire variable domain, with the rest obtained from reference TRBV28 and TRBJ1-5, is as follows: DVKVTQSSRYLVKRTGEKVFLECVQDMDHENMFWYRQDPGLGLRLIYFSYDVKMKEKGDIPEGYSVSREKKERFSLILESASTNQTSMYLCASNLAQGPGQPQHFGDGTRLSIL.

J is TRBJ2-1 and V is TRBV25-1; a weak D match, TRBD2 (5 bases). The CDR3 is made up of 16 amino acids. The germline gives CDR1 MGHDK, CDR2 SYGVNS. Deletions cut 3 bases from V and 8 bases from J, with 20 bases between. The CDR3 DNA is TGTGCCAGCAGTGACGAGCGGAATCCTACTATAGATGAGCAGTTCTTC. Its protein is CASSDERNPTIDEQFF.

CDR3 amino acids: CASSPSGQGADTQYF. The DNA of the CDR3 is TGTGCCAGCTCACCTTCGGGACAGGGGGCAGATACGCAGTATTTT. The chain recombines TRBV18 with TRBJ2-3, with 11 bases identical to TRBD1. Germline V CDR1 and CDR2: KGHSH, LQKENI. This CDR3 has 15 amino acids. J lost 4 bases, V lost 3 bases, and 3 bases had no gene match.

The J gene is TRBJ2-3, the V gene TRBV5-1; 9 positions agree with TRBD1. Looked up from germline, CDR1 is SGHRS and CDR2 is YFSETQ. This CDR3 has 14 residues. The J segment lost 2 bases and the V segment lost 5 bases, leaving 3 bases of the junction unmatched. The CDR3 DNA is TGCGCCAGCAGAAGGACAGGGGTCACAGATACGCAGTATTTT. This gives the protein CASRRTGVTDTQYF. The variable domain in full, with the rest retrieved from reference TRBV5-1 and TRBJ2-3, is KAGVTQTPRYLIKTRGQQVTLSCSPISGHRSVSWYQQTPGQGLQFLFEYFSETQRNKGNFPGRFSGRQFSNSRSEMNVSTLELGDSALYLCASRRTGVTDTQYFGPGTRLTVL.

This clone occurred once. The chain joins TRBV6-8 to TRBJ2-7, with no clear D. Germline values: CDR1 MNHGY, CDR2 SAAAGT. CDR3 length: 13 residues. Trimming removed 2 bases from V and 5 bases from J, with 10 bases in between. The CDR3 coding sequence is TGTGCCAGCAGTTACGCTAAGAGACACGAGCAGTACTTC. It specifies CASSYAKRHEQYF.